A single T cell receptor beta chain is shown here with its context. Its cognate antigen has yet to be identified. Per-base quality was not reported, and no clone a single base away is much larger than it. The germline V gene (reference sequence) specifies PRHDT as CDR1 and FYEKMQ as CDR2. V lost 0 bases and J lost 8 bases; the stretch between them is 16 bases long. Spanning cysteine to phenylalanine, the CDR3 consists of 15 amino acids. Kept here is only the CDR3 DNA, which spans 45 bases and is read in frame from base 1. Enrolling through a virtual design, the prospective study's participants ranged in age from roughly 18 to 89 years and lived across roughly 23 United States geographic areas. To assign participants to cohorts, the prospective study relied on clinical history that participants themselves reported in a screening survey and a study questionnaire. A participant counted as exposed if, within 2 weeks of entering the study, that participant had been in contact with someone who had a PCR-confirmed or clinician-diagnosed COVID-19 case. In the prospective study, mobile phlebotomists collected whole blood, serum and a nasopharyngeal or oropharyngeal swab from each participant. Participants in the prospective study had the option to provide additional blood draws and questionnaires over a roughly 2-month period. Prospective study blood samples were shipped either frozen or at room temperature before DNA extraction.

TCRbeta CDR3 regions were amplified from genomic DNA by means of the immunoSEQ Assay, a bias-controlled multiplex PCR. On the authors' methods: The number of nucleated cells in each sample was estimated by amplification of reference gene primers within the assay. To quantify the absolute abundance of each unique TCRbeta CDR3 rearrangement, sequence reads were collapsed and filtered. For each sample, productive Simpson clonality was calculated as the square root of Simpson's diversity index over productive rearrangements. The table comes from immuneACCESS by way of TCRdb, which keeps in-frame sequences with V and J called. Part of the clones is missing from these tables; in studies checked, under half for an unresolved V gene and the rest for unknown reasons. V and J calls and clone size are as listed in that table; D and trimming were resolved from the DNA. In this sample the table shows fewer than 200,000 clones, less than 90% of which occur a single time. The ten largest clonotypes hold less than 3.5% of the sample.

The entry originates in a study of blood T cell repertoires in COVID-19 (dated by TCRdb to 2020 to 2022). Study-level background: The collaborator samples originated in the United States, Italy and Spain and spanned the acute and convalescent phases of COVID-19. The prospective study material was composed of cDNA or gDNA derived from T cells, B-cell-depleted T cells, or PBMCs. A freely available public database, intended as a resource for researchers studying the immune response to SARS-CoV-2, is where the repertoires were released. Samples were obtained from the ongoing ImmuneRACE study (first 160 participants) and from over a thousand subjects provided by 6 global collaborators. Where available, HLA class I and class II types were taken from metadata supplied by the sample provider and were not determined by assay-based typing. A de-identified subject ID, COVID-19 status, age in years and sex were almost always included in the sample metadata. The dataset comprised deeply sampled blood TCRbeta repertoires from subjects exposed to, actively infected with, or recovered from COVID-19. The research as a whole found: How much clinical and demographic metadata was included differed by source and by participant, and the metadata was provided uncurated.

Source material: PBMCs or T cells enriched from blood (not recorded which). The V and J genes are TRBV13 and TRBJ1-1; the D region possibly corresponds to TRBD1 (6 bases align). This receptor was identified in a woman in her 30s who had been exposed to COVID-19. In nucleotide form, the sequence is TGTGCCAGCAGCTTAGGCACGAGTGCGCAGGGGGAAGCTTTCTTT. Translated, this gives CASSLGTSAQGEAFF.